These 15 T cell receptor beta chains came from one sample sequenced in a study of Ad26.COV2.S vaccination and SARS-CoV-2 variants. This table comes from immunoSEQ multiplex PCR, and its TCRdb copy is limited to in-frame clones, with some not included. This table has around 450,000 clones, around 87% appearing once. Treatment given: roughly 19 received Ad26.COV2.S at low or high dose, single or two shots; 5 received placebo; per-sample allocation not given. Sampling was performed 63 days after the first vaccine or placebo injection. The sequencing used peripheral blood, collected in a trial of Ad26.COV2.S vaccine versus placebo. These TCRs come from a person between 18 and 59 years old who received the Ad26.COV2.S COVID-19 vaccine or a placebo.

The chain uses TRBV20-1 and TRBJ1-2; 9 bases align to TRBD1. This CDR3 is 17 amino acids long. Germline CDR1 and CDR2: DFQATT and SNEGSKA (reference sequence). V trimming: 3 bases; J trimming: 4 bases; junction bases outside the gene matches: 15. The DNA for the CDR3 is TGCAGTGCTAGTGGTGGGACAGGGCCATTTTTTTCCTATGGCTACACCTTC. Protein product: CSASGGTGPFFSYGYTF.

V usage is TRBV28 and J usage is TRBJ2-5; maybe TRBD2 (5 bases). CDR3 length equals 14 residues. Germline assignment: CDR1 MDHEN and CDR2 SYDVKM. V lost 2 bases and J 4 bases, leaving 11 bases between the germline ends. The DNA for the CDR3 is TGTGCCAGCAGTTTACTCCCAAGCGGAGAGACCCAGTACTTC. Encoded protein: CASSLLPSGETQYF. The full variable domain, rest sourced from reference TRBV28 and TRBJ2-5, is DVKVTQSSRYLVKRTGEKVFLECVQDMDHENMFWYRQDPGLGLRLIYFSYDVKMKEKGDIPEGYSVSREKKERFSLILESASTNQTSMYLCASSLLPSGETQYFGPGTRLLVL.

This chain connects TRBV5-1 to TRBJ1-1, with D unresolved. The CDR3 runs to 13 residues. The V gene's germline CDR1 is SGHRS and CDR2 YFSETQ. V dropped 1 base and J dropped 8 bases, with 12 bases sitting between them. The CDR3 sequence: CASSLRPGSEAFF. The CDR3 DNA is TGCGCCAGCAGCTTGAGACCCGGGTCAGAAGCTTTCTTT.

The genes are TRBV6-5 and TRBJ1-2; 9 positions agree with TRBD1. V lost 6 bases to trimming and J lost 5 bases; unmatched junction nucleotides: 10. CDR1 is MNHEY, CDR2 SVGAGI, per germline. This CDR3 comprises 15 residues. The CDR3 loop reads CASSHETGGGYGYTF. Written as DNA, the CDR3 is TGTGCCAGCAGCCACGAGACAGGGGGTGGGTATGGCTACACCTTC.

This rearrangement joins TRBV6-1 to TRBJ1-4; D perhaps matches TRBD1 (5 bases). The CDR3 extends over 17 amino acids. Trimming shortened V by 4 bases and J by 1 base, and 16 bases separated the two germline ends. In germline, CDR1 is MNHNS, CDR2 SASEGT. DNA for the CDR3: TGTGCCAGCAGTGGGAGAAGCACAGGTTTAACTAATGAAAAACTGTTTTTT. This translates into CASSGRSTGLTNEKLFF.

The V call is TRBV7-2, the J call TRBJ2-5; unclear D gene. The CDR3 consists of 15 residues. Germline CDR1 is SGHTA and CDR2 is FQGNSA. V was shortened by 5 bases and J by 5 bases, with 18 bases between the two germline ends. The CDR3 spells CASSGLELDPETQYF. In DNA, the CDR3 is TGTGCCAGCAGCGGTTTAGAGTTAGACCCGGAGACCCAGTACTTC.

The rearrangement uses TRBV6-5 and TRBJ1-3; TRBD1 might be the D (6 bases). V was trimmed by 3 bases and J by 0 bases, leaving 9 bases between them. CDR1 and CDR2 (germline): MNHEY, SVGAGI. The CDR3 covers 15 residues. CDR3 residues: CASSYTGNSGNTIYF. The CDR3, as DNA: TGTGCCAGCAGTTATACAGGGAACTCTGGAAACACCATATATTTT.

The V call is TRBV3-1 (or the pseudogene TRBV3-2), the J call TRBJ1-3, with no clear D. The CDR3 has 13 amino acids. V was clipped by 6 bases and J by 0 bases, with 6 bases between them. Germline loops: CDR1 LGHDT, CDR2 YNNKEL (reference sequence). The DNA for the CDR3 is TGTGCCAGCAGGAGGGACTCTGGAAACACCATATATTTT. This encodes CASRRDSGNTIYF.

This rearrangement joins TRBV5-1 to TRBJ1-4, with D tentatively TRBD1 (6 bases). The CDR3 sequence is 15 residues long. The germline V gene encodes CDR1 SGHRS and CDR2 YFSETQ. Deletions cut 5 bases from V and 1 base from J, with 12 bases between. The CDR3 DNA reads as TGCGCCAGCAGTAATCACAGGGAAACTAATGAAAAACTGTTTTTT. Translated: CASSNHRETNEKLFF.

This chain uses TRBV4-1 with TRBJ1-4, with D hard to call. The CDR3 is 13 residues long. CDR1 is MGHRA and CDR2 is YSYEKL in the germline V gene. V was pared by 2 bases and J by 8 bases, with 9 bases between. The CDR3 region has the DNA TGCGCCAGCAGCCAATTGGTGGGCGAAAAACTGTTTTTT. It is translated as CASSQLVGEKLFF.

About this clone: Other DNA sequences in this specimen translate into the identical CDR3. The J gene is TRBJ1-1, the V gene TRBV7-9; D unresolved. The V end lost 3 bases, the J end lost 6 bases, and 5 bases lay between the germline ends. The CDR3 spans 11 residues. The germline CDR1 and CDR2 sequences are SEHNR and FQNEAQ (reference sequence). The CDR3 DNA sequence: TGTGCCAGCAGCTTGGCCCCTGAAGCTTTCTTT. Translated, it gives CASSLAPEAFF.

The chain is built from TRBV11-2 and TRBJ2-3; possible D gene TRBD1, 6 bases. The CDR3 covers 15 residues. Germline loops: CDR1 SGHAT, CDR2 FQNNGV. The V gene lost 5 bases and the J gene lost 0 bases, with 12 bases spanning the gap. DNA of the CDR3: TGTGCCAGCAGCCGCAAAAGGGGGAGCACAGATACGCAGTATTTT. Translation gives CASSRKRGSTDTQYF.

The genes are TRBV7-6 and TRBJ1-5, with D hard to call. The CDR3 sequence is 13 residues long. Germline-derived CDR1 and CDR2 are SGHVS and FNYEAQ. Trimming shortened V by 5 bases and J by 0 bases, and 5 bases separated the two germline ends. The CDR3 reads CASSPYSNQPQHF. Here the CDR3 DNA reads TGTGCCAGCAGCCCTTATAGCAATCAGCCCCAGCATTTT. Full variable domain (rest looked up from reference TRBV7-6 and TRBJ1-5): GAGVSQSPRYKVTKRGQDVALRCDPISGHVSLYWYRQALGQGPEFLTYFNYEAQQDKSGLPNDRFSAERPEGSISTLTIQRTEQRDSAMYRCASSPYSNQPQHFGDGTRLSIL.

The chain carries TRBV4-1 and TRBJ1-5; 7 bases align to TRBD1. The CDR3 length is 14 residues. Germline CDR1 reads MGHRA; CDR2 reads YSYEKL. V shed 8 bases and J 7 bases; nucleotides not matched to a gene: 11. The DNA of the CDR3 is TGCGCCAGCGGAGATTACAGGGGACGACAGCCCCAGCATTTT. It encodes CASGDYRGRQPQHF.

The chain couples TRBV18 to TRBJ1-4, with D hard to call. The CDR3 runs to 12 residues. CDR1 KGHSH and CDR2 LQKENI come from the germline V gene. V was pared by 4 bases and J by 8 bases, with 8 bases between. The CDR3: CASSQAEEKLFF. DNA of the CDR3: TGTGCCAGCTCACAAGCCGAGGAAAAACTGTTTTTT.